Below, 17 T cell receptor beta chains from the same sample are listed, as sequenced in a study of CXCR3-negative and CXCR3-positive naive CD8 T cells. All TRB cDNA libraries came from 5' RACE performed with UMI labels. Reanalyzing the 5' RACE reads, TCRdb keeps one entry per CDR3 protein, without DNA. Its clone listing holds 50,000 to 65,000 distinct CDR3 sequences. The specimen was memory CD8+ T cells from blood. Source of these receptors: a human donor in good health. Some clones in this sample may be carry-over from other donors' samples.

This sequence joins TRBV5-4 and TRBJ2-2; TCRdb's D gene call, TRBD2, goes unchecked for lack of DNA. CDR1 and CDR2 (germline): SGHNT, YYREEE (reference sequence). This CDR3 has 16 amino acids. The CDR3 here is CASSPNGGWNTGELFF. The full variable domain, with the rest looked up from reference TRBV5-4 and TRBJ2-2, is ETGVTQSPTHLIKTRGQQVTLRCSSQSGHNTVSWYQQALGQGPQFIFQYYREEENGRGNFPPRFSGLQFPNYSSELNVNALELDDSALYLCASSPNGGWNTGELFFGEGSRLTVL.

The chain has TRBV3-1 and TRBJ2-7; with no DNA, the TCRdb D assignment of TRBD2 cannot be verified. Germline V gene data show CDR1 as LGHDT and CDR2 as YNNKEL (reference sequence). The CDR3 is 16 amino acids. Here the CDR3 reads CASSQPGLAGAYEQYF.

The chain combines TRBV6-5 with TRBJ1-2; TCRdb outputs TRBD1, but without DNA this stays unchecked. In germline, CDR1 is MNHEY, CDR2 SVGAGI. This CDR3 comprises 15 residues. The CDR3 sequence is CASSSGTGGAGGYTF.

This CDR3 is CASSQVRGDYGYTF. This chain joins TRBV4-1 and TRBJ1-2. Germline loops: CDR1 MGHRA, CDR2 YSYEKL. CDR3 length: 14 amino acids.

This chain joins TRBV29-1 and TRBJ1-1; TCRdb names TRBD1, which stays unverified in the absence of DNA. Germline loops: CDR1 SQVTM, CDR2 ANQGSEA. This CDR3 contains 12 residues. CDR3 amino acids: CSVADSPDGAFF.

The CDR3 sequence: CASSLGRWMVDTEAFF. The chain links TRBV5-6 to TRBJ1-1. Per the germline V gene, CDR1 is SGHDT and CDR2 is YYEEEE. This CDR3 spans 16 amino acids.

The chain combines TRBV29-1 with TRBJ2-7. CDR1 and CDR2 (germline): SQVTM, ANQGSEA. The CDR3 has 13 amino acids. The CDR3 is CSVDLPDGYEQYF.

V and J are TRBV10-3 and TRBJ2-2. The CDR3 runs 12 residues. Germline lookup yields CDR1 ENHRY and CDR2 SYGVKD. The chain's CDR3 is CAIERPTGELFF.

The chain joins TRBV3-1 to TRBJ2-3; TCRdb proposes TRBD1, but this gene call is untestable without DNA. Germline values: CDR1 LGHDT, CDR2 YNNKEL (reference sequence). This CDR3 comprises 12 residues. CDR3: CASTGGTDTQYF.

V usage is TRBV7-2 and J usage is TRBJ2-5; without DNA, the TCRdb call of TRBD2 cannot be checked. The CDR3 runs to 16 residues. CDR1 and CDR2 from the germline V gene are SGHTA and FQGNSA. This CDR3 reads CASSETSDGPGETQYF.

The gene calls are TRBV29-1 and TRBJ2-7; TCRdb gives TRBD1 as the D gene, but with no DNA this cannot be confirmed. The length of the CDR3 is 12 residues. CDR1 is SQVTM and CDR2 is ANQGSEA in the germline V gene. The CDR3 loop reads CSVREGGYEQYF.

The gene calls are TRBV4-2 and TRBJ1-1. The CDR3 is made up of 14 amino acids. The germline V gene has CDR1 LGHNA and CDR2 YNFKEQ. CDR3 amino acids: CASSQDSIKAEAFF.

V gene TRBV10-1 combines with J gene TRBJ2-5. CDR1 and CDR2 from the germline V gene are WNHNN and SYGVQD (reference sequence). This CDR3 region has 11 residues. The CDR3 is CAISEKETQYF.

The chain recombines TRBV30 with TRBJ1-2; the D call of TRBD1 rests on TCRdb alone, since no DNA is present to check it. The germline CDR1 and CDR2 sequences are GTSNPN and SVGIG (reference sequence). The CDR3 runs to 12 residues. CDR3 sequence reads: CAWSDGGNGYTF.

The J gene is TRBJ1-1, the V gene TRBV29-1. CDR3 size: 13 residues. Germline CDR1 reads SQVTM; CDR2 reads ANQGSEA. The CDR3 sequence is CSVEWGMNTEAFF.

The chain carries TRBV29-1 and TRBJ2-7. Looked up from germline, CDR1 is SQVTM and CDR2 is ANQGSEA. The CDR3 has 11 amino acids. The CDR3 protein is CSGGTNYEQYF.

This rearrangement joins TRBV18 to TRBJ2-1; TCRdb reports TRBD1, a call that lacks DNA to check it against. Per the germline V gene, CDR1 is KGHSH and CDR2 is LQKENI. This CDR3 spans 16 amino acids. This CDR3 reads CASSPPDPGDDNEQFF.